The 20 T cell receptor beta chains given below trace back to one sample, sequenced in a study of Graves' ophthalmopathy and Graves' hyperthyroidism (dated by TCRdb to about 2018). Instrument on record: Illumina HiSeq 2000. For repertoire sequencing, the TCR beta CDR3 regions were amplified from RNA transcripts. The first round was an RT-PCR using HTBI primers with the Qiagen OneStep RT-PCR kit, and this first round was followed by a second-round multiplex PCR, then size selection and purification. TCRdb reprocessed the public reads (quality trimming at Q25 with fastp, clone calling with MiXCR) and kept in-frame beta chains. Every distinct CDR3 protein forms one entry, paired with its most common genes and DNA. The sample data list 650,000 to 900,000 distinct CDR3 sequences, and 40% of these were observed just once. The ten largest clones take up 44% of the sample. Source material: peripheral blood. These receptors were taken from an adult man with Graves' ophthalmopathy.

J is TRBJ2-2 and V is TRBV25-1; TRBD1 matches at 9 bases. The CDR3 runs to 18 residues. V gave up 6 bases and J gave up 4 bases; unmatched junction bases: 15. Germline V gene lookup returns CDR1 MGHDK and CDR2 SYGVNS. CDR3 sequence reads: CASSLVRWDRVVTGELFF. In DNA form, the CDR3 reads TGTGCCAGCAGCTTAGTTCGGTGGGACAGGGTGGTCACCGGGGAGCTGTTTTTT.

V and J are TRBV15 and TRBJ2-5, with a tentative D call TRBD2 (6 bases). Trimming removed 5 bases at V and 5 bases at J, with 15 bases between. The CDR3 runs to 14 residues. Germline CDR1 reads LNHNV; CDR2 reads YYDKDF (reference sequence). For the CDR3, the DNA is TGTGCCACCAGCGATGGGGGAGGACGGGAGACCCAGTACTTC. Translating gives CATSDGGGRETQYF.

The chain has TRBV6-1 and TRBJ2-5; perhaps TRBD1 as D (6 bases). Trimming took 1 base from V and 4 from J, leaving 13 bases between them. In germline, CDR1 is MNHNS, CDR2 SASEGT. The CDR3 sequence is 15 residues long. CDR3 region: CASSEGAGVPETQYF. CDR3 DNA sequence: TGTGCCAGCAGTGAAGGGGCAGGGGTCCCAGAGACCCAGTACTTC.

The J gene is TRBJ2-7, the V gene TRBV7-2; TRBD1 is a possible D gene (6 bases). The V and J ends lost 0 bases and 3 bases respectively, with 12 bases between them. CDR1 is SGHTA, CDR2 FQGNSA, per germline. This CDR3 is built from 15 residues. CDR3 bases: TGTGCCAGCAGCTTAGCGGGGGCCCTAAGCTACGAGCAGTACTTC. Protein sequence: CASSLAGALSYEQYF.

CDR3 sequence reads: CASSLVSAPRAFF. In DNA form, the CDR3 reads TGTGCCAGCAGCTTAGTTTCGGCACCCAGAGCTTTCTTT. The rearrangement joins TRBV7-9 to TRBJ1-1; no reliable D call. The germline CDR1 and CDR2 sequences are SEHNR and FQNEAQ (reference sequence). This CDR3 comprises 13 residues. V lost 1 base to trimming and J lost 10 bases, with 13 bases between them.

V and J are TRBV7-9 and TRBJ2-6; D might be TRBD1 (6 bases). From germline, CDR1 is SEHNR and CDR2 FQNEAQ (reference sequence). This CDR3 contains 15 residues. Trimming took 5 bases from V and 6 from J, leaving 14 bases between them. CDR3 bases: TGTGCCAGCAGCCGCCCCTCGGGACAGGCCAACGTCCTGACTTTC. It yields the protein CASSRPSGQANVLTF.

V and J are TRBV20-1 and TRBJ1-2; a weak D match, TRBD1 (5 bases). CDR3 length equals 16 residues. Trimming took 6 bases from V and 8 from J, leaving 28 bases between them. Germline assignment: CDR1 DFQATT and CDR2 SNEGSKA (reference sequence). This CDR3 reads CSADPSAGRGTRGYTF. The DNA for the CDR3 is TGCAGTGCGGATCCCTCCGCGGGACGAGGAACTCGGGGCTACACCTTC.

The chain couples TRBV7-2 to TRBJ1-4; TRBD1 aligns across 8 bases. Trimming at V came to 4 bases and at J to 6 bases, leaving 7 bases not matched to a gene. The CDR3 runs 15 residues. Germline CDR1 SGHTA, CDR2 FQGNSA. The CDR3 region has the DNA TGTGCCAGCAGCTGGGGGGGACAGGTTGATGAAAAACTGTTTTTT. It encodes CASSWGGQVDEKLFF.

This chain connects TRBV28 to TRBJ2-7, with D possibly matching TRBD1 (5 bases). Germline assignment: CDR1 MDHEN and CDR2 SYDVKM. Trimming shortened V by 6 bases and J by 4 bases, and 13 bases separated the two germline ends. CDR3 length: 13 residues. The CDR3 spells CASRLIGAYEQYF. CDR3 DNA sequence: TGTGCCAGCAGATTAATAGGGGCTTACGAGCAGTACTTC.

V gene TRBV20-1 combines with J gene TRBJ2-7; 8 nucleotides match TRBD2. The V segment lost 3 bases and the J segment 0 bases; nucleotides outside the gene matches: 4. Germline V lookup: CDR1 DFQATT, CDR2 SNEGSKA (reference sequence). The CDR3 is 14 amino acids. In nucleotides, the CDR3 is TGCAGTGCTAGGGGTAGCGGGACCTCCTACGAGCAGTACTTC. This gives the protein CSARGSGTSYEQYF.

The sample holds many counts of this clonotype. The chain employs TRBV6-5 and TRBJ1-6; 7 positions match TRBD1. V was pared by 5 bases and J by 10 bases, with 8 bases of the junction left unmatched. CDR3 length equals 14 residues. CDR1 and CDR2 (germline): MNHEY, SVGAGI. CDR3 amino acids: CASSAGQTGSPLHF. The DNA of the CDR3 is TGTGCCAGCAGTGCGGGACAGACAGGCTCACCCCTCCACTTT.

The chain employs TRBV2 and TRBJ2-7, with 14 bases aligning to TRBD2. The CDR3 totals 18 residues. Germline-derived CDR1 and CDR2 are SNHLY and FYNNEI. The ends lost 5 bases at V and 6 bases at J; junction bases unmatched: 15. This CDR3 reads CASSLGLGTSGRIFEQYF. Written as DNA, the CDR3 is TGTGCCAGCAGTTTGGGCTTGGGGACTAGCGGGAGAATCTTCGAGCAGTACTTC.

On this clonotype itself: Being one base from a much bigger clone, this may be a read error. The chain joins TRBV11-2 to TRBJ1-2, with unresolved D. Per the germline V gene, CDR1 is SGHAT and CDR2 is FQNNGV. CDR3 length: 13 residues. CDR3 protein: CASSFEGADGHTF. The CDR3 DNA reads as TGCGCCAGCAGCTTCGAGGGCGCGGATGGCCACACCTTC.

This clonotype was found many times. The chain carries TRBV11-2 and TRBJ1-1, with TRBD1 as a possible D gene (6 bases). Trimming took off 0 bases at V and 6 bases at J, with 8 bases between the two ends. From germline, CDR1 is SGHAT and CDR2 FQNNGV. The CDR3 covers 13 residues. The chain's CDR3 is CASSLETGPEAFF. The CDR3 nucleotides read TGTGCCAGCAGCTTAGAGACAGGCCCTGAAGCTTTCTTT. Based on the CDR3 plus reference TRBV11-2 and TRBJ1-1, the full variable domain is EAGVAQSPRYKIIEKRQSVAFWCNPISGHATLYWYQQILGQGPKLLIQFQNNGVVDDSQLPKDRFSAERLKGVDSTLKIQPAKLEDSAVYLCASSLETGPEAFFGQGTRLTVV.

There are many counts of this clonotype. The CDR3 loop reads CSVVSGSNQPQHF. CDR3 nucleotide sequence: TGCAGCGTTGTGTCAGGGAGCAATCAGCCCCAGCATTTT. The chain combines TRBV29-1 with TRBJ1-5; perhaps TRBD1 as D (5 bases). The V end was cut by 4 bases, the J end by 1 base, with 8 bases between. The CDR3 has 13 amino acids. Germline values: CDR1 SQVTM, CDR2 ANQGSEA.

This clonotype occurred many times. V and J are TRBV29-1 and TRBJ1-5; D gene ambiguous. The CDR3 contains 15 residues. Trimming pared 4 bases from V and 0 bases from J, leaving 13 bases between. Germline CDR1 SQVTM, CDR2 ANQGSEA. Written as DNA, the CDR3 is TGCAGCGTTGGAGGCCCGTCCAATAGCAATCAGCCCCAGCATTTT. Amino acids: CSVGGPSNSNQPQHF.

This clonotype has only a few counts. The junction shows a germline mismatch at one end, possibly a read error. The chain employs TRBV14 and TRBJ2-7, with unresolved D. There are 14 residues in the CDR3. The germline CDR1 and CDR2 sequences are SGHDN and FVKESK. CDR3 sequence reads: CASSQVHGSFEQYF. In nucleotides, the CDR3 is TGTGCCAGCAGCCAAGTTCATGGGTCCTTCGAGCAGTACTTC.

The sample holds a few counts of this clonotype. V gene TRBV29-1 combines with J gene TRBJ1-4; D might be TRBD1 (5 bases). The CDR3 has 13 amino acids. V shed 8 bases and J shed 0 bases, with 10 bases lying between them. CDR1 is SQVTM, CDR2 ANQGSEA, per germline. Here the CDR3 reads CSPSQATNEKLFF. CDR3 nucleotide sequence: TGCAGCCCCTCACAGGCAACTAATGAAAAACTGTTTTTT.

The chain is built from TRBV9 and TRBJ2-2, with a tentative D call TRBD1 (6 bases). The germline V gene encodes CDR1 SGDLS and CDR2 YYNGEE. The CDR3 has 13 amino acids. V was trimmed by 3 bases and J by 5 bases, leaving 8 bases between them. This CDR3 is CASSAQGTGELFF. The CDR3 nucleotides read TGTGCCAGCAGCGCTCAGGGGACCGGGGAGCTGTTTTTT. Variable domain in full (rest from reference TRBV9 and TRBJ2-2): DSGVTQTPKHLITATGQRVTLRCSPRSGDLSVYWYQQSLDQGLQFLIQYYNGEERAKGNILERFSAQQFPDLHSELNLSSLELGDSALYFCASSAQGTGELFFGEGSRLTVL.

At least ten counts were recorded for this clonotype. This sequence joins TRBV14 and TRBJ2-7, with 13 positions matching TRBD2. The CDR3 covers 15 residues. Unmatched junction bases numbered 4, after V lost 4 bases and J lost 4 bases. The germline CDR1 and CDR2 sequences are SGHDN and FVKESK. This CDR3 is CASSPPGLAGYEQYF. The DNA for the CDR3 is TGTGCCAGCAGCCCGCCGGGACTAGCGGGGTACGAGCAGTACTTC.